The present T cell receptor (beta chain) was sequenced within a study of T cells in Graves' hyperthyroidism and ophthalmopathy. As for the study in general: The blood sample was taken at first diagnosis, before treatment began. Study-level findings and limits: Patients with ophthalmopathy were separated from those with stable hyperthyroidism by a 13 V-J model.

Patients affected by ophthalmopathy presented a Clinical Activity Score of at least 3, a NOSPECS grade of at least 4, and disease duration below 3 months. This CDR3 has 16 residues. V lost 6 bases, J lost 4 bases, and 10 bases stayed unmatched. Looked up from germline, CDR1 is MNHNS and CDR2 is SASEGT. Amplification yielded TCR beta CDR3 regions, with RNA transcripts as the source. The TCR CDR3 was amplified in a first-round RT-PCR using the HTBI primer set. Each CDR3 protein is one row after TCRdb ran MiXCR on the multiplex PCR reads. This repertoire shows around 340,000 distinct CDR3 sequences, around a sixth found once; its top ten account for 15% to 19%. This clonotype has at least ten counts. Its target is not known.

The clonotype was recovered from a woman in her 40s with Graves' ophthalmopathy. V usage is TRBV6-1 and J usage is TRBJ2-5; 11 bases line up with TRBD2. Material: blood. The CDR3 spells CASSPTSGSVGETQYF. CDR3 nucleotide sequence: TGTGCCAGCAGCCCCACTAGCGGGAGTGTGGGAGAGACCCAGTACTTC.